Each of the 25 T cell receptor beta chains below was sequenced from the same sample in a study of cytomegalovirus exposure and HLA in healthy donors. PCR employed 60 Vbeta and 13 Jbeta primers. Profiling relied on immunoSEQ multiplex PCR, and the TCRdb table lists in-frame clones only, not all of them. The profile shows some 110,000 clones, approximately 11% of them singletons. Sequencing was done on a sample of PBMCs. The source of these receptors is a man aged 35 to 55 in good health and CMV-seropositive.

V and J are TRBV6-1 and TRBJ2-1; a weak D match, TRBD1 (5 bases). Germline V gene data show CDR1 as MNHNS and CDR2 as SASEGT. This CDR3 is built from 16 residues. The V end lost 2 bases, the J end lost 2 bases, and 13 bases lay between the germline ends. DNA for the CDR3: TGTGCCAGCAGTGAATTGGGGCAGGGTCCCTACAATGAGCAGTTCTTC. Translated: CASSELGQGPYNEQFF.

This chain uses TRBV11-3 with TRBJ2-1, with D tentatively TRBD1 (5 bases). Germline V gene data show CDR1 as SGHNT and CDR2 as YENEEA. This CDR3 is built from 16 residues. Trimming left V 0 bases short and J 0 bases short, with 9 bases between. CDR3 in amino acids: CASSLDSGHSYNEQFF. CDR3 nucleotides: TGTGCCAGCAGCTTAGATTCCGGACACTCCTACAATGAGCAGTTCTTC.

The chain employs TRBV19 and TRBJ2-2, with TRBD1 matching over 8 bases. CDR3 length equals 15 residues. Germline V lookup: CDR1 LNHDA, CDR2 SQIVND (reference sequence). The V gene end was trimmed by 5 bases and the J gene end by 1 base; junction bases not matched to a gene: 3. The CDR3 spells CASSPGQGNTGELFF. The CDR3 region has the DNA TGTGCCAGTAGTCCCGGACAGGGGAACACCGGGGAGCTGTTTTTT.

The chain carries TRBV28 and TRBJ1-3; 8 positions match TRBD1. The CDR3 runs 15 residues. Germline V lookup: CDR1 MDHEN, CDR2 SYDVKM. V shed 6 bases, J shed 4 bases, and the junction held 8 bases outside the gene matches. CDR3 in amino acids: CASSRTGYSGNTIYF. The CDR3 bases are TGTGCCAGCAGCAGGACAGGGTATTCCGGAAACACCATATATTTT.

This clone came up a few times. The chain recombines TRBV27 with TRBJ1-1; D unresolved. Trimming removed 8 bases at V and 0 bases at J, with 7 bases between. The CDR3 spans 12 residues. CDR1 MNHEY and CDR2 SMNVEV come from the germline V gene (reference sequence). The CDR3 region has the DNA TGTGCCAGCCTTTCTATGAACACTGAAGCTTTCTTT. Its translation: CASLSMNTEAFF.

The chain employs TRBV10-3 and TRBJ1-2, with 10 positions matching TRBD1. V was pared by 5 bases and J by 7 bases, with 16 bases of the junction left unmatched. The germline V gene has CDR1 ENHRY and CDR2 SYGVKD. The CDR3 is made up of 17 amino acids. Written as DNA, the CDR3 is TGTGCCATCAGTCCGCCGACCCCTGGACAGGGGGGTCGTGGCTACACCTTC. As protein: CAISPPTPGQGGRGYTF.

There are a few counts of this clone. The J gene is TRBJ2-7, the V gene TRBV6-5; 11 bases map to TRBD1. V was clipped by 0 bases and J by 4 bases; unmatched bases: 5. Germline V lookup: CDR1 MNHEY, CDR2 SVGAGI. The CDR3 is made up of 16 amino acids. Written as DNA, the CDR3 is TGTGCCAGCAGTTACTCGGGGACAGGGGGAGGGTACGAGCAGTACTTC. Translation gives CASSYSGTGGGYEQYF.

This clone was seen a few times. The chain is built from TRBV7-6 and TRBJ2-3; 8 bases line up with TRBD2. V was pared by 3 bases and J by 3 bases, with 8 bases of the junction left unmatched. The CDR3 is 16 residues long. Per the germline V gene, CDR1 is SGHVS and CDR2 is FNYEAQ. The CDR3 region is CASSLSGSGATDTQYF. The DNA for the CDR3 is TGTGCCAGCAGCTTGAGTGGTAGCGGGGCTACAGATACGCAGTATTTT.

This clone was detected a few times. The V gene is TRBV15, the J gene TRBJ2-7, with no clear D. The germline V gene has CDR1 LNHNV and CDR2 YYDKDF (reference sequence). The CDR3 totals 14 residues. With 0 bases removed from V and 0 bases from J, the gap between germline ends came to 6 bases. The CDR3 here is CATSRDIGSYEQYF. The CDR3 DNA follows: TGTGCCACCAGCAGAGATATCGGCTCCTACGAGCAGTACTTC.

This clone has more than one count but fewer than ten. The rearrangement links TRBV10-3 to TRBJ2-1; tentative D call: TRBD1 (7 bases). Trimming took 4 bases from V and 6 from J, leaving 22 bases between them. From germline, CDR1 is ENHRY and CDR2 SYGVKD. This CDR3 region has 17 residues. The CDR3 coding sequence is TGTGCCATCAGTGGGGGGACACAGGGGAAGGAGGGCAATGAGCAGTTCTTC. Translating gives CAISGGTQGKEGNEQFF.

The chain links TRBV29-1 to TRBJ2-7; the D gene is possibly TRBD2 (5 bases). Germline assignment: CDR1 SQVTM and CDR2 ANQGSEA. The CDR3 is made up of 14 amino acids. Trimming shortened V by 0 bases and J by 4 bases, and 13 bases separated the two germline ends. CDR3 residues: CSVEETRRSYEQYF. CDR3 nucleotides: TGCAGCGTTGAAGAAACTAGGAGGTCATACGAGCAGTACTTC.

The rearrangement links TRBV7-2 to TRBJ1-2; tentative D call: TRBD1 (6 bases). CDR3 length equals 14 residues. CDR1 is SGHTA, CDR2 FQGNSA, per germline. Trimming removed 10 bases at V and 1 base at J, with 16 bases between. The CDR3 loop is CATLGASGNYGYTF. In DNA form, the CDR3 reads TGTGCCACCCTGGGGGCCAGTGGTAACTATGGCTACACCTTC. Looking up the rest from reference TRBV7-2 and TRBJ1-2 gives the full variable domain: GAGVSQSPSNKVTEKGKDVELRCDPISGHTALYWYRQSLGQGLEFLIYFQGNSAPDKSGLPSDRFSAERTGGSVSTLTIQRTQQEDSAVYLCATLGASGNYGYTFGSGTRLTVV.

The chain is built from TRBV15 and TRBJ2-1, with a possible D match to TRBD2 (5 bases). V lost 0 bases, J lost 3 bases, and 9 bases lay in between. Germline V gene lookup returns CDR1 LNHNV and CDR2 YYDKDF (reference sequence). This CDR3 is built from 15 residues. CDR3 coding DNA: TGTGCCACCAGCAGAGAGGCGGGCTACTACAATGAGCAGTTCTTC. Translating gives CATSREAGYYNEQFF.

This chain links TRBV2 with TRBJ1-1, with a weak D call TRBD1 (5 bases). In germline, CDR1 is SNHLY, CDR2 FYNNEI. Trimming left V 3 bases short and J 2 bases short, with 7 bases between. The CDR3 length is 13 residues. CDR3 residues: CASSEQGNTEAFF. The CDR3 DNA sequence: TGTGCCAGCAGTGAGCAGGGAAACACTGAAGCTTTCTTT.

This clone came up a few times. The genes are TRBV19 and TRBJ2-2; D possibly corresponds to TRBD2 (5 bases). Germline assignment: CDR1 LNHDA and CDR2 SQIVND (reference sequence). CDR3 length: 15 residues. Trimming took 3 bases from V and 2 from J, leaving 10 bases between them. CDR3 residues: CASSMGAVNTGELFF. The CDR3 coding sequence is TGTGCCAGTAGTATGGGAGCAGTTAACACCGGGGAGCTGTTTTTT.

This clone turned up a few times. The chain uses TRBV6-5 and TRBJ2-7; D is perhaps TRBD2 (6 bases). The V gene's germline CDR1 is MNHEY and CDR2 SVGAGI. The CDR3 length is 15 residues. Trimming took 0 bases from V and 3 from J, leaving 12 bases between them. This CDR3 is CASSYSTGRDYEQYF. The CDR3 DNA sequence: TGTGCCAGCAGTTACTCGACGGGGCGGGACTACGAGCAGTACTTC.

In this sample, this clone turned up a few times. The chain recombines TRBV4-1 with TRBJ2-1, with 7 bases that match TRBD2. J lost 10 bases, V lost 4 bases, and 7 bases had no gene match. This CDR3 is 13 amino acids long. Germline V gives CDR1 MGHRA, CDR2 YSYEKL. CDR3 residues: CASSPLGGGEQFF. CDR3 nucleotides: TGCGCCAGCAGCCCATTAGGCGGGGGAGAGCAGTTCTTC.

This clone was found a few times. CDR3 nucleotide sequence: TGTGCCAGCAGCTCCTATGGTATTAACACTGAAGCTTTCTTT. Its translation is CASSSYGINTEAFF. The rearrangement links TRBV7-8 to TRBJ1-1; D ambiguous. V was trimmed by 4 bases and J by 2 bases, leaving 11 bases between them. Germline-derived CDR1 and CDR2 are SGHVS and FQNEAQ. This CDR3 has 14 amino acids. Using reference TRBV7-8 and TRBJ1-1 for the parts outside the CDR3, the full variable domain is GAGVSQSPRYKVAKRGQDVALRCDPISGHVSLFWYQQALGQGPEFLTYFQNEAQLDKSGLPSDRFFAERPEGSVSTLKIQRTQQEDSAVYLCASSSYGINTEAFFGQGTRLTVV.

In this sample, this clone turned up a few times. The rearrangement uses TRBV4-1 and TRBJ1-5; no clear D. Trimming stripped 6 bases from V and 3 bases from J, with 15 bases between. The CDR3 contains 15 residues. From germline, CDR1 is MGHRA and CDR2 YSYEKL. CDR3 protein: CASSFASPDNQPQHF. The DNA for the CDR3 is TGCGCCAGCAGTTTCGCCTCCCCAGACAATCAGCCCCAGCATTTT.

This clone was seen a few times. The chain couples TRBV4-2 to TRBJ1-6, with 7 bases fitting TRBD1. V was clipped by 4 bases and J by 10 bases; unmatched bases: 7. The CDR3 has 14 amino acids. Looked up from germline, CDR1 is LGHNA and CDR2 is YNFKEQ. CDR3 in amino acids: CASSRDRVWSPLHF. Here the CDR3 DNA reads TGTGCCAGCAGCCGCGACAGGGTATGGTCACCCCTCCACTTT.

The chain couples TRBV5-1 to TRBJ1-2, with 8 bases aligning to TRBD1. V shed 0 bases, J shed 8 bases, and the junction held 12 bases outside the gene matches. CDR3 length: 16 amino acids. Germline loops: CDR1 SGHRS, CDR2 YFSETQ. Written as DNA, the CDR3 is TGCGCCAGCAGCTTGGTTTCAGGGGGCGCCTTGGAGGGCTACACCTTC. Translation: CASSLVSGGALEGYTF. Looking up the rest from reference TRBV5-1 and TRBJ1-2 gives the full variable domain: KAGVTQTPRYLIKTRGQQVTLSCSPISGHRSVSWYQQTPGQGLQFLFEYFSETQRNKGNFPGRFSGRQFSNSRSEMNVSTLELGDSALYLCASSLVSGGALEGYTFGSGTRLTVV.

J is TRBJ1-2 and V is TRBV27; 7 bases fit TRBD1. The CDR3 has 13 residues. In germline, CDR1 is MNHEY, CDR2 SMNVEV (reference sequence). With V trimmed by 4 bases and J by 2 bases, 1 base remained unmatched. CDR3 sequence (DNA): TGTGCCAGCAGTTCGACAGGGAACTATGGCTACACCTTC. This sequence encodes CASSSTGNYGYTF.

This sequence joins TRBV2 and TRBJ2-3, with 7 nucleotides matching TRBD2. In germline, CDR1 is SNHLY, CDR2 FYNNEI. The length of the CDR3 is 15 residues. Unmatched junction bases numbered 3, after V lost 1 base and J lost 2 bases. The CDR3 DNA sequence: TGTGCCAGCAGTGAAGGCACTAGCGTCACAGATACGCAGTATTTT. This sequence encodes CASSEGTSVTDTQYF.

This clone was found a few times. J is TRBJ2-7 and V is TRBV15, with 9 bases that match TRBD2. Trimming cost V 5 bases and J 7 bases; bases outside gene matches: 9. Germline V gene sequence: CDR1 LNHNV, CDR2 YYDKDF (reference sequence). CDR3 length: 14 amino acids. The CDR3 is CATSPRLAVLEQYF. The CDR3 DNA reads TGTGCCACCAGCCCCCGACTAGCGGTCTTGGAGCAGTACTTC.

This rearrangement joins TRBV15 to TRBJ1-3, with 10 bases matching TRBD1. Germline V gene data show CDR1 as LNHNV and CDR2 as YYDKDF (reference sequence). The CDR3 loop spans 16 amino acids. With 1 base clipped from V and 5 bases from J, the junction kept 5 bases outside the gene matches. The DNA of the CDR3 is TGTGCCACCAGCAGAGGCGACAGGGGGCGAAGAAACACCATATATTTT. This translates into CATSRGDRGRRNTIYF.